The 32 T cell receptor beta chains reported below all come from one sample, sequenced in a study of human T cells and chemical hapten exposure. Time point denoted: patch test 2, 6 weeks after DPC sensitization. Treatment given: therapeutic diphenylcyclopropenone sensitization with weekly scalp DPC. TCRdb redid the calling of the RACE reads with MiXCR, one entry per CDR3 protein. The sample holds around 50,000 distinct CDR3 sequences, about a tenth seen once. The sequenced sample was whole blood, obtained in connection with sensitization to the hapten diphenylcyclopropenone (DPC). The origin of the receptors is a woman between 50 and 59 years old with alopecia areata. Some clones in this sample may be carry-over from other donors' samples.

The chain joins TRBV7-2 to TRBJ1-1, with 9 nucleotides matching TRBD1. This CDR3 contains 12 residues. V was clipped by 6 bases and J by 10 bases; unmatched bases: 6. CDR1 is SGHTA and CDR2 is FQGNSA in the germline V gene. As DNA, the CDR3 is TGTGCCAGCAGGAACAGGGGGCCTCGAGCTTTCTTT. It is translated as CASRNRGPRAFF.

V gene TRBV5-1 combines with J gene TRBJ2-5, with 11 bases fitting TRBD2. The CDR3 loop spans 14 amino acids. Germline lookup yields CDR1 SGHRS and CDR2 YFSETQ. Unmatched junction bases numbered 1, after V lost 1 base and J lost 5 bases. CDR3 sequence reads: CASSLLAGGETQYF. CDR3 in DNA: TGCGCCAGCAGCTTGCTAGCGGGAGGCGAGACCCAGTACTTC.

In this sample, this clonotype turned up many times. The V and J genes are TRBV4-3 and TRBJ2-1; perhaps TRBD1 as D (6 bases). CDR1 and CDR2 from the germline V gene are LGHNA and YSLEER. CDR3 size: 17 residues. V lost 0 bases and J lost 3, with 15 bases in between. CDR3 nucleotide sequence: TGCGCCAGCAGCCAAGATCCTACAGGGTCCGACTACAATGAGCAGTTCTTC. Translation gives CASSQDPTGSDYNEQFF.

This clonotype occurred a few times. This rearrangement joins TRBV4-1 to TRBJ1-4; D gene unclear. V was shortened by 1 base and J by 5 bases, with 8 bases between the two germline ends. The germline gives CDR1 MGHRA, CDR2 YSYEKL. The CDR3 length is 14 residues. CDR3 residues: CASSQGHGNEKLFF. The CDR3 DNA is TGCGCCAGCAGCCAAGGTCATGGGAATGAAAAACTGTTTTTT.

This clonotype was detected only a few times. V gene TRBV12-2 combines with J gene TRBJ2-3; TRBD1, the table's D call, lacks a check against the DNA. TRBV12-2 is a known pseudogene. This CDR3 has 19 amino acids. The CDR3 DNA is TGTGCAAGTCGCTACACGGGACAGGGGGCTAAACCAAGCACAGATACGCAGTATTTT. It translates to CASRYTGQGAKPSTDTQYF.

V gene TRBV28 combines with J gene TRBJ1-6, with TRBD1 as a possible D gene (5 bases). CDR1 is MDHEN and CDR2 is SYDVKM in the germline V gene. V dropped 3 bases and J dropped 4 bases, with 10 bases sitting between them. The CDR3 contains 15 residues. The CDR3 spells CASSLWGRYNSPLHF. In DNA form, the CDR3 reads TGTGCCAGCAGTTTGTGGGGACGGTATAATTCACCCCTCCACTTT.

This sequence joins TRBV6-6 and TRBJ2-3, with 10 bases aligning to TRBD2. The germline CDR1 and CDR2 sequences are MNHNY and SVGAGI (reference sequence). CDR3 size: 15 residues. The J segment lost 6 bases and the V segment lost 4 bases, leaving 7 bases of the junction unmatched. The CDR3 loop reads CASSSIAGGTDTQYF. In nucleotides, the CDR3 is TGTGCCAGCAGTTCGATAGCGGGAGGTACCGATACGCAGTATTTT.

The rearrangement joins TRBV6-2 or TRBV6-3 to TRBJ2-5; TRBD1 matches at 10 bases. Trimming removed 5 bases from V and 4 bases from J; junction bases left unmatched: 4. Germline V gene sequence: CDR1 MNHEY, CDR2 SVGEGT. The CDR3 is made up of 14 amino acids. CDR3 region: CASSRQGAGETQYF. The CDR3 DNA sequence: TGTGCCAGCAGTCGACAGGGGGCGGGAGAGACCCAGTACTTC.

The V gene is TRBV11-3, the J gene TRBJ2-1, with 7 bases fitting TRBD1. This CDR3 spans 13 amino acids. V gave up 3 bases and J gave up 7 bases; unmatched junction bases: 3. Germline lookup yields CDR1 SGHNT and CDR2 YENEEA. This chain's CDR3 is CASSFDRANEQFF. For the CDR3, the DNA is TGTGCCAGCAGCTTCGACAGGGCTAATGAGCAGTTCTTC.

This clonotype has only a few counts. The CDR3 spells CSARRELQETQYF. The CDR3, as DNA: TGCAGTGCTAGACGGGAACTACAAGAGACCCAGTACTTC. The chain couples TRBV20-1 to TRBJ2-5; tentatively, D is TRBD2 (5 bases). V was cut by 2 bases and J by 2 bases, with 9 bases left in between. The CDR3 length is 13 residues. The germline V gene has CDR1 DFQATT and CDR2 SNEGSKA (reference sequence).

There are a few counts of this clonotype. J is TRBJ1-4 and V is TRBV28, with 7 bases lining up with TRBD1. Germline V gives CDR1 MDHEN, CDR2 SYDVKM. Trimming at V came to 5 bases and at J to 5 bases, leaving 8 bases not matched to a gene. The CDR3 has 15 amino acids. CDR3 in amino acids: CASSPPGQFNEKLFF. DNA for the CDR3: TGTGCCAGCAGTCCTCCGGGACAGTTCAATGAAAAACTGTTTTTT.

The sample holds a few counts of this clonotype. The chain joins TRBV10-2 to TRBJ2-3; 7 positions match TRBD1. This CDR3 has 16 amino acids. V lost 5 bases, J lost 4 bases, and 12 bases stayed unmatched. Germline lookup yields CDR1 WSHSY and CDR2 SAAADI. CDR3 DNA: TGCGCCAGCAGTCTCCTCCAGGGGGTAATCGCAGATACGCAGTATTTT. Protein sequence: CASSLLQGVIADTQYF.

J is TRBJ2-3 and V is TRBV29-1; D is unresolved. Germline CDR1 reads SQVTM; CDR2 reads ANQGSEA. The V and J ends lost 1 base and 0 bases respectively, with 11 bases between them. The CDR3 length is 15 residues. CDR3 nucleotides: TGCAGCGTTGAAGGGACCTTAGAAAGCACAGATACGCAGTATTTT. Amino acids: CSVEGTLESTDTQYF.

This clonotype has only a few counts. For the CDR3, the DNA is TGTGCCAGCTCACCACCGGTGCGGACTGAAGCTTTCTTT. The encoded protein is CASSPPVRTEAFF. The V call is TRBV18, the J call TRBJ1-1, with unresolved D. CDR1 and CDR2 from the germline V gene are KGHSH and LQKENI. Trimming shortened V by 0 bases and J by 5 bases, and 7 bases separated the two germline ends. CDR3 length: 13 amino acids.

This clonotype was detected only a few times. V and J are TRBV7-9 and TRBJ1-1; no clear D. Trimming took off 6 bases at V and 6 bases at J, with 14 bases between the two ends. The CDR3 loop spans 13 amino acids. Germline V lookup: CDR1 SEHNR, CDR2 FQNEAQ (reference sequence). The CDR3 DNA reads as TGTGCCAGCAGGGAACTTACCCTCGCTGAAGCTTTCTTT. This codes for CASRELTLAEAFF.

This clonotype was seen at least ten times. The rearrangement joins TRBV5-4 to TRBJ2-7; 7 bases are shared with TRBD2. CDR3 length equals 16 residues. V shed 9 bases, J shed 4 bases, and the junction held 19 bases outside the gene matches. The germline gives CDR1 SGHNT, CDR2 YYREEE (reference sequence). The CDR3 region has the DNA TGTGCCACCGGACTTGACCCCCTTGGGACTAAATACGAGCAGTACTTC. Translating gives CATGLDPLGTKYEQYF.

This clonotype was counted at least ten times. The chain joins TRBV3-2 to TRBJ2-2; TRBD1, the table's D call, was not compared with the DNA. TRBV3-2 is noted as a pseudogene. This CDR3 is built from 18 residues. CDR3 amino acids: CASSQDTGSPLNTGELFF. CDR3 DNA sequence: TGTGCCAGCAGCCAAGATACGGGCTCCCCATTAAACACCGGGGAGCTGTTTTTT.

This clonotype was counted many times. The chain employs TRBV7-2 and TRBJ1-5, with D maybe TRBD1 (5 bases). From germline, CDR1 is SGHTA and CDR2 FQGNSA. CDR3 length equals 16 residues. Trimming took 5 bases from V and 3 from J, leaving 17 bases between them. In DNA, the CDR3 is TGTGCCAGCAGCACATCGAGCAGGGCGATCAATCAGCCCCAGCATTTT. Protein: CASSTSSRAINQPQHF. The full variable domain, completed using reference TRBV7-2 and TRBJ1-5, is GAGVSQSPSNKVTEKGKDVELRCDPISGHTALYWYRQSLGQGLEFLIYFQGNSAPDKSGLPSDRFSAERTGGSVSTLTIQRTQQEDSAVYLCASSTSSRAINQPQHFGDGTRLSIL.

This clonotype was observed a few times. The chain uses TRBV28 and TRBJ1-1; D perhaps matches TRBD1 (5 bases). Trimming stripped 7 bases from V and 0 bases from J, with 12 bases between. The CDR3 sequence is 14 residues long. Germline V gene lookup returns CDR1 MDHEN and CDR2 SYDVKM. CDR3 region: CASTRQSMNTEAFF. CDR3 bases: TGTGCCAGCACCAGACAGTCCATGAACACTGAAGCTTTCTTT.

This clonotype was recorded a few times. The CDR3 DNA sequence: TGTGCCAGCAGCCCAGAGGACCCCCGGAACTATGGCTACACCTTC. It is translated as CASSPEDPRNYGYTF. V gene TRBV7-9 combines with J gene TRBJ1-2, with no clear D. From germline, CDR1 is SEHNR and CDR2 FQNEAQ (reference sequence). The CDR3 runs to 15 residues. Deletions cut 5 bases from V and 2 bases from J, with 15 bases between.

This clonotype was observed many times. CDR3 nucleotide sequence: TGTGCCAGCAGCTTAGAGAGGGCAGGTCGAAACACCATATATTTT. It encodes CASSLERAGRNTIYF. The gene calls are TRBV7-2 and TRBJ1-3, with D unresolved. Trimming removed 1 base from V and 5 bases from J, with 12 bases in between. The V gene's germline CDR1 is SGHTA and CDR2 FQGNSA. The CDR3 sequence is 15 residues long. Variable domain in full (rest from reference TRBV7-2 and TRBJ1-3): GAGVSQSPSNKVTEKGKDVELRCDPISGHTALYWYRQSLGQGLEFLIYFQGNSAPDKSGLPSDRFSAERTGGSVSTLTIQRTQQEDSAVYLCASSLERAGRNTIYFGEGSWLTVV.

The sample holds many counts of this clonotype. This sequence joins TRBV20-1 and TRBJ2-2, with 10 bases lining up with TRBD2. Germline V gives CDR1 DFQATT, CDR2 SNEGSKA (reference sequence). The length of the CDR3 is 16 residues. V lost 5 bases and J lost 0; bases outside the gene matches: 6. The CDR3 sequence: CSALPSGRANTGELFF. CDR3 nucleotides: TGCAGTGCTTTGCCTAGCGGGAGAGCGAACACCGGGGAGCTGTTTTTT.

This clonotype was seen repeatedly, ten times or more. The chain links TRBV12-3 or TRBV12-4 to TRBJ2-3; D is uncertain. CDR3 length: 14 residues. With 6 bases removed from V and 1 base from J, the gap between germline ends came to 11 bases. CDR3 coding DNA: TGTGCCAGCAGAATACAATCAGGCACAGATACGCAGTATTTT. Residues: CASRIQSGTDTQYF.

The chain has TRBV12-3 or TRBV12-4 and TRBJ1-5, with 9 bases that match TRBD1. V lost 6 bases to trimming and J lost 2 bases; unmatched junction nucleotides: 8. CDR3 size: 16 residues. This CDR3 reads CASRSGDRVGNQPQHF. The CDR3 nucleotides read TGTGCCAGCAGATCCGGGGACAGGGTCGGCAATCAGCCCCAGCATTTT.

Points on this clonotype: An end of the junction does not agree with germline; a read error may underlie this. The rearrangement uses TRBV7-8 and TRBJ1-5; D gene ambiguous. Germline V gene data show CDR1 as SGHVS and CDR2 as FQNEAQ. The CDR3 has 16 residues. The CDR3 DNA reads TGTGCCAGCAGCTTTGGAGAGGGCCTGAGCAATCAGCTCCAGCATTTT. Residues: CASSFGEGLSNQLQHF.

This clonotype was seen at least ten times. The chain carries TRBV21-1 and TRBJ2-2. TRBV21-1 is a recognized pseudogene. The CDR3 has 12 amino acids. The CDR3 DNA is TGTGCCAGCCGGGGTTCGACCGGGGAGCTGTTTTTT. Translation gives CASRGSTGELFF.

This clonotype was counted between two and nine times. In DNA, the CDR3 is TGCGCCAGCAGCTTGGTCCTAGAACGGACTGAAGCTTTCTTT. Amino acids: CASSLVLERTEAFF. The chain recombines TRBV5-1 with TRBJ1-1; D gene unclear. V lost 0 bases and J 5 bases, leaving 11 bases between the germline ends. The CDR3 is made up of 14 amino acids. Germline CDR1 reads SGHRS; CDR2 reads YFSETQ.

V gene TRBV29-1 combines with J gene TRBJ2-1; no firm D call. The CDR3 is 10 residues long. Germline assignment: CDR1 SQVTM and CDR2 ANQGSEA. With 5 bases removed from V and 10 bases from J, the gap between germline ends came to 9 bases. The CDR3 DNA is TGCAGCGTTCAGTGGCTGGAGCAGTTCTTC. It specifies CSVQWLEQFF.

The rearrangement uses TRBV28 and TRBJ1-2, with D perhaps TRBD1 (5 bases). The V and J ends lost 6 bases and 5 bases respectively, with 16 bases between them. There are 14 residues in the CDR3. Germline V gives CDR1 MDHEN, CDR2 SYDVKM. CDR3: CASSLERQIYGYTF. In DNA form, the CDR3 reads TGTGCCAGCAGCTTAGAGAGACAGATATATGGCTACACCTTC.

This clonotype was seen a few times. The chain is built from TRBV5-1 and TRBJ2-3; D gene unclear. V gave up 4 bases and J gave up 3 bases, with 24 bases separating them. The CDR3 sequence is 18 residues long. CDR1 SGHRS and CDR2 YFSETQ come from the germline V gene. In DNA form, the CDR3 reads TGCGCCAGCAGCACACCAAAGCCCTCGTCAGAATTAACAGATACGCAGTATTTT. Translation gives CASSTPKPSSELTDTQYF.

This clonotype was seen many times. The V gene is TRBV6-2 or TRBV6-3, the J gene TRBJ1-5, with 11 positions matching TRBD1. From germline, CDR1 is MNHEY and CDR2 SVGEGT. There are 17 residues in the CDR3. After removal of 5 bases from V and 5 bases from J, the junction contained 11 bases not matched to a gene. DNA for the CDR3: TGTGCCAGCAGTACCTCCCCTGGGACAGGGGGATATCAGCCCCAGCATTTT. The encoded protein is CASSTSPGTGGYQPQHF.

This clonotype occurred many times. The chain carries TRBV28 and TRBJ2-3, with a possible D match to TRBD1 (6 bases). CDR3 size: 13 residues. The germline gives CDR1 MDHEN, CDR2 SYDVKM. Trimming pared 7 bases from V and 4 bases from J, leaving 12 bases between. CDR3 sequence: CASNQGPADTQYF. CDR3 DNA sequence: TGTGCCAGCAATCAGGGGCCGGCAGATACGCAGTATTTT.